Below are 10 T cell receptor beta chains sequenced from a single sample in a study of radiotherapy plus CTLA-4 blockade in lung cancer. The protocol was immunoSEQ multiplex PCR, while the TCRdb copy is restricted to in-frame clones and leaves out a portion. This table has approximately 3,200 clones, roughly 80% appearing once. Sequencing used tumor tissue, obtained from a patient treated with radiotherapy plus ipilimumab. The receptors here all came from a human donor with non-small cell lung cancer that progressed on radiotherapy plus ipilimumab.

This rearrangement joins TRBV5-4 to TRBJ2-5, with D perhaps matching TRBD1 (5 bases). Germline loops: CDR1 SGHNT, CDR2 YYREEE (reference sequence). The CDR3 has 12 residues. Trimming pared 4 bases from V and 4 bases from J, leaving 8 bases between. The CDR3 DNA reads as TGTGCCAGCAGCGACCAGGGAGAGACCCAGTACTTC. It translates to CASSDQGETQYF.

V gene TRBV7-2 combines with J gene TRBJ1-1, with D maybe TRBD1 (6 bases). The CDR3 has 13 amino acids. Trimming left V 5 bases short and J 5 bases short, with 12 bases between. Germline V CDR1 and CDR2: SGHTA, FQGNSA. Here the CDR3 DNA reads TGTGCCAGCAGCCCGCGGACAGAAACTGAAGCTTTCTTT. It codes for CASSPRTETEAFF.

The J gene is TRBJ2-1, the V gene TRBV7-9; the D gene is possibly TRBD1 (5 bases). Germline CDR1 SEHNR, CDR2 FQNEAQ (reference sequence). The CDR3 is 13 residues long. The V gene lost 1 base and the J gene lost 6 bases, with 7 bases spanning the gap. Here the CDR3 reads CASSLEQANEQFF. In nucleotides, the CDR3 is TGTGCCAGCAGCTTAGAACAGGCCAATGAGCAGTTCTTC.

The chain carries TRBV10-3 and TRBJ1-2; maybe TRBD1 (5 bases). The CDR3 covers 14 residues. Germline assignment: CDR1 ENHRY and CDR2 SYGVKD. V shed 5 bases and J shed 2 bases, with 12 bases lying between them. CDR3 residues: CAISNMGGNYGYTF. In DNA form, the CDR3 reads TGTGCCATCAGTAACATGGGGGGGAACTATGGCTACACCTTC.

The chain joins TRBV2 to TRBJ2-7, with D uncertain. Germline values: CDR1 SNHLY, CDR2 FYNNEI. V gave up 6 bases and J gave up 2 bases, with 11 bases separating them. There are 13 residues in the CDR3. The CDR3 DNA is TGTGCCAGCAGGAGACCCTCTCCCTACGAGCAGTACTTC. Its protein product is CASRRPSPYEQYF.

The chain is built from TRBV27 and TRBJ1-5; D is undetermined. Germline assignment: CDR1 MNHEY and CDR2 SMNVEV (reference sequence). The CDR3 runs 17 residues. V lost 5 bases to trimming and J lost 5 bases, with 22 bases between them. The CDR3: CASSPFFTGVMDQPQHF. CDR3 bases: TGTGCCAGCAGTCCGTTCTTCACCGGGGTGATGGATCAGCCCCAGCATTTT.

The chain couples TRBV9 to TRBJ2-3, with 8 bases matching TRBD2. The length of the CDR3 is 17 residues. V gave up 2 bases and J gave up 1 base; unmatched junction bases: 9. Germline values: CDR1 SGDLS, CDR2 YYNGEE. CDR3 residues: CASSVLPGGGRTDTQYF. As DNA, the CDR3 is TGTGCCAGCAGCGTGCTCCCCGGGGGGGGACGCACAGATACGCAGTATTTT.

The V gene is TRBV5-5, the J gene TRBJ2-1; D ambiguous. Germline V lookup: CDR1 SGHKS, CDR2 YYEKEE (reference sequence). The V and J ends lost 6 bases and 6 bases respectively, with 7 bases between them. The CDR3 sequence is 11 residues long. CDR3 residues: CASTWGNEQFF. The CDR3, as DNA: TGTGCCAGCACCTGGGGCAATGAGCAGTTCTTC.

The chain couples TRBV5-1 to TRBJ2-1; no definite D call. Looked up from germline, CDR1 is SGHRS and CDR2 is YFSETQ. CDR3 length: 14 amino acids. The V and J ends lost 5 bases and 9 bases respectively, with 18 bases between them. The CDR3 loop reads CASRRQSEMGEQFF. The CDR3, as DNA: TGCGCCAGCAGAAGGCAGTCTGAGATGGGTGAGCAGTTCTTC.

This clone came up once. The chain couples TRBV11-1 to TRBJ1-1; D not certain. This CDR3 region has 13 residues. V lost 5 bases and J 1 base, leaving 8 bases between the germline ends. The germline V gene encodes CDR1 SGHAT and CDR2 FQDESV (reference sequence). The CDR3 reads CASSQKQNTEAFF. The CDR3, as DNA: TGTGCCAGCAGCCAGAAACAGAACACTGAAGCTTTCTTT. The full variable domain, completed using reference TRBV11-1 and TRBJ1-1, is EAEVAQSPRYKITEKSQAVAFWCDPISGHATLYWYRQILGQGPELLVQFQDESVVDDSQLPKDRFSAERLKGVDSTLKIQPAELGDSAMYLCASSQKQNTEAFFGQGTRLTVV.